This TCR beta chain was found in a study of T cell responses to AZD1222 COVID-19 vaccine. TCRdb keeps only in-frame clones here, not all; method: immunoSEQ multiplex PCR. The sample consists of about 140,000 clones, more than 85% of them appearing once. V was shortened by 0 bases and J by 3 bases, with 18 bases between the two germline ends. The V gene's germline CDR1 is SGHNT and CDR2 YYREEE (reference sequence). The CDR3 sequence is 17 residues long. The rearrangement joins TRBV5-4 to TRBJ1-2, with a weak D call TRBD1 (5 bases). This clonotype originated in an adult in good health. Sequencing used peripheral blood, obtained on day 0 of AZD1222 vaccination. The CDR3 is CASSLGAQVFYDYGYTF. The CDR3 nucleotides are TGTGCCAGCAGCTTGGGGGCACAGGTGTTTTACGACTATGGCTACACCTTC.